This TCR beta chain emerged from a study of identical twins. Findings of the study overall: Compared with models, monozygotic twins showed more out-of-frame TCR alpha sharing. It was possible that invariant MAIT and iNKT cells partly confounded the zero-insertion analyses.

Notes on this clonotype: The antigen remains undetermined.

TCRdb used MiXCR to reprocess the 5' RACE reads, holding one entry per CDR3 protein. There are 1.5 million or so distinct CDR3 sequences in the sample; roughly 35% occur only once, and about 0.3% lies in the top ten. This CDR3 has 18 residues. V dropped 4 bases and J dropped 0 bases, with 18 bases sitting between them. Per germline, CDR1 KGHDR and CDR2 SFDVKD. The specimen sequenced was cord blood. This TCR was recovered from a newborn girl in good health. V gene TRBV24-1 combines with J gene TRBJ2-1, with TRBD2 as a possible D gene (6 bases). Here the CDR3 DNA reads TGTGCCACCAGTGACCCCACAAGGGCCGGGAGCTCCTACAATGAGCAGTTCTTC. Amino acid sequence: CATSDPTRAGSSYNEQFF.